What follows are 17 T cell receptor beta chains derived from one specimen sequenced in a study of blood T cell repertoires in COVID-19. Profiled with immunoSEQ multiplex PCR; TCRdb holds only in-frame clones, not every one. Among approximately 97,000 clones listed, 88% were seen once. Sequences were obtained from peripheral blood. These receptors were collected from a man aged 45 to 65 with COVID-19, enrolled during active disease.

V and J are TRBV6-9 and TRBJ1-5, with TRBD1 matching over 7 bases. With V trimmed by 4 bases and J by 0 bases, 3 bases remained unmatched. This CDR3 comprises 15 residues. Germline V gene data show CDR1 as MNHGY and CDR2 as SVAAGI. The CDR3 bases are TGTGCCAGCAGTTTAGGGACAGATAGCAATCAGCCCCAGCATTTT. The encoded protein is CASSLGTDSNQPQHF.

The chain has TRBV28 and TRBJ1-1; D gene unclear. CDR3 length: 14 residues. Germline CDR1 and CDR2: MDHEN and SYDVKM. Trimming took off 0 bases at V and 1 base at J, with 6 bases between the two ends. The CDR3 reads CASSLWYKNTEAFF. DNA of the CDR3: TGTGCCAGCAGTTTATGGTATAAGAACACTGAAGCTTTCTTT.

A single count supports this clone. The gene calls are TRBV29-1 and TRBJ1-1; D is possibly TRBD1 (5 bases). V gave up 6 bases and J gave up 12 bases, with 17 bases separating them. The CDR3 is 11 amino acids. Germline V CDR1 and CDR2: SQVTM, ANQGSEA. CDR3 DNA: TGCAGCGTGCCCGGGCAGGGCGTTACTTTCTTT. It specifies CSVPGQGVTFF. Full variable domain (rest looked up from reference TRBV29-1 and TRBJ1-1): SAVISQKPSRDICQRGTSLTIQCQVDSQVTMMFWYRQQPGQSLTLIATANQGSEATYESGFVIDKFPISRPNLTFSTLTVSNMSPEDSSIYLCSVPGQGVTFFGQGTRLTVV.

This clone appeared once. The chain carries TRBV7-8 and TRBJ2-7, with 10 nucleotides matching TRBD1. Looked up from germline, CDR1 is SGHVS and CDR2 is FQNEAQ. Trimming at V came to 5 bases and at J to 2 bases, leaving 6 bases not matched to a gene. The CDR3 sequence is 15 residues long. This CDR3 is CASSKDRGNAYEQYF. The CDR3 region has the DNA TGTGCCAGCAGCAAGGACAGGGGGAACGCCTACGAGCAGTACTTC.

The chain couples TRBV4-1 to TRBJ1-4, with D maybe TRBD1 (6 bases). Per germline, CDR1 MGHRA and CDR2 YSYEKL. V lost 0 bases, J lost 0 bases, and 11 bases lay in between. The CDR3 is 17 residues long. The chain's CDR3 is CASSQERQVPTNEKLFF. The CDR3 DNA sequence: TGCGCCAGCAGCCAAGAGAGACAGGTCCCAACTAATGAAAAACTGTTTTTT.

The J gene is TRBJ2-2, the V gene TRBV30; D ambiguous. This CDR3 has 14 residues. Trimming took 0 bases from V and 3 from J, leaving 8 bases between them. Germline values: CDR1 GTSNPN, CDR2 SVGIG (reference sequence). The CDR3 DNA sequence: TGTGCCTGGAGTGTTTTACAGTACACCGGGGAGCTGTTTTTT. Amino acid sequence: CAWSVLQYTGELFF.

V gene TRBV5-4 combines with J gene TRBJ1-4; D is possibly TRBD1 (5 bases). CDR3 size: 15 residues. Trimming left V 0 bases short and J 3 bases short, with 9 bases between. Germline CDR1 is SGHNT and CDR2 is YYREEE (reference sequence). The CDR3 sequence: CASSLAGGANEKLFF. Here the CDR3 DNA reads TGTGCCAGCAGCTTGGCGGGGGGGGCTAATGAAAAACTGTTTTTT.

The rearrangement joins TRBV10-1 to TRBJ2-7; D perhaps matches TRBD1 (6 bases). Looked up from germline, CDR1 is WNHNN and CDR2 is SYGVQD (reference sequence). With 4 bases removed from V and 6 bases from J, the gap between germline ends came to 13 bases. CDR3 length equals 13 residues. The CDR3 DNA sequence: TGCGCCAGCAGTGGCCGTGGGGGCAGCGAGCAGTACTTC. Its translation is CASSGRGGSEQYF.

The V gene is TRBV6-2 or TRBV6-3, the J gene TRBJ2-7; 8 nucleotides align to TRBD1. The junction had 10 bases not matched to a gene; V was cut back by 1 base and J by 5 bases. The length of the CDR3 is 16 residues. Per the germline V gene, CDR1 is MNHEY and CDR2 is SVGEGT. The CDR3 reads CASSYFTGGVYHEQYF. As DNA, the CDR3 is TGTGCCAGCAGTTACTTCACAGGGGGAGTCTATCACGAGCAGTACTTC.

The chain recombines TRBV25-1 with TRBJ1-4; TRBD1 aligns across 10 bases. Germline V gene data show CDR1 as MGHDK and CDR2 as SYGVNS. The CDR3 is 14 residues long. Unmatched junction bases numbered 1, after V lost 4 bases and J lost 5 bases. CDR3 in amino acids: CASSATGGNEKLFF. The CDR3 DNA is TGTGCCAGCAGTGCGACAGGGGGCAATGAAAAACTGTTTTTT.

J is TRBJ2-5 and V is TRBV18, with 9 bases fitting TRBD1. V gave up 6 bases and J gave up 3 bases; unmatched junction bases: 5. CDR3 length: 14 amino acids. Germline CDR1 is KGHSH and CDR2 is LQKENI. The CDR3 loop reads CASSPRTGEETQYF. DNA for the CDR3: TGTGCCAGCTCTCCTCGGACAGGGGAAGAGACCCAGTACTTC. The variable domain in full, with the rest retrieved from reference TRBV18 and TRBJ2-5, is NAGVMQNPRHLVRRRGQEARLRCSPMKGHSHVYWYRQLPEEGLKFMVYLQKENIIDESGMPKERFSAEFPKEGPSILRIQQVVRGDSAAYFCASSPRTGEETQYFGPGTRLLVL.

This clone was observed a few times. The chain has TRBV14 and TRBJ1-2; possible D gene TRBD1, 5 bases. The CDR3 totals 17 residues. The V end was cut by 1 base, the J end by 0 bases, with 15 bases between. Germline V lookup: CDR1 SGHDN, CDR2 FVKESK. CDR3 loop: CASSQVVGAVANYGYTF. CDR3 in DNA: TGTGCCAGCAGCCAAGTCGTTGGGGCTGTAGCTAACTATGGCTACACCTTC.

V gene TRBV5-6 combines with J gene TRBJ2-1, with TRBD1 as a possible D gene (6 bases). The CDR3 spans 14 residues. Germline lookup yields CDR1 SGHDT and CDR2 YYEEEE. The germline V and J ends were trimmed by 4 bases and 6 bases, with 14 bases remaining between them. The CDR3 reads CASSITGLANEQFF. DNA of the CDR3: TGTGCCAGCAGCATAACAGGGTTAGCCAATGAGCAGTTCTTC. Looking up the rest from reference TRBV5-6 and TRBJ2-1 gives the full variable domain: DAGVTQSPTHLIKTRGQQVTLRCSPKSGHDTVSWYQQALGQGPQFIFQYYEEEERQRGNFPDRFSGHQFPNYSSELNVNALLLGDSALYLCASSITGLANEQFFGPGTRLTVL.

This chain uses TRBV10-3 with TRBJ2-2; TRBD1 agrees at 9 bases. Germline CDR1 and CDR2: ENHRY and SYGVKD. V trimming: 7 bases; J trimming: 6 bases; junction bases outside the gene matches: 9. CDR3 size: 15 residues. CDR3: CAIKSGTGLPGELFF. The CDR3 DNA is TGTGCCATCAAATCCGGGACAGGGTTACCCGGGGAGCTGTTTTTT.

DNA for the CDR3: TGTGCCAGCAGCCCCAGACTGGGTGAAAAACTGTTTTTT. It codes for CASSPRLGEKLFF. The V gene is TRBV7-9, the J gene TRBJ1-4, with unresolved D. The CDR3 is 13 amino acids. Trimming took 5 bases from V and 7 from J, leaving 11 bases between them. The germline gives CDR1 SEHNR, CDR2 FQNEAQ (reference sequence).

CDR3 amino acids: CASSQRRGLGNEQFF. The CDR3 DNA reads TGTGCCAGCAGCCAAAGACGGGGACTAGGGAATGAGCAGTTCTTC. This sequence joins TRBV3-1 (or the pseudogene TRBV3-2) and TRBJ2-1, with 8 bases aligning to TRBD2. The CDR3 consists of 15 residues. Trimming removed 2 bases from V and 7 bases from J; junction bases left unmatched: 7. Germline values: CDR1 LGHDT, CDR2 YNNKEL (reference sequence).

This chain uses TRBV27 with TRBJ1-4; TRBD1 matches 11 bases. V trimming: 6 bases; J trimming: 2 bases; junction bases outside the gene matches: 11. CDR1 is MNHEY and CDR2 is SMNVEV in the germline V gene (reference sequence). This CDR3 spans 18 amino acids. The CDR3 is CASRETWDRGITNEKLFF. CDR3 DNA: TGTGCCAGCAGGGAAACGTGGGACAGGGGGATCACTAATGAAAAACTGTTTTTT.